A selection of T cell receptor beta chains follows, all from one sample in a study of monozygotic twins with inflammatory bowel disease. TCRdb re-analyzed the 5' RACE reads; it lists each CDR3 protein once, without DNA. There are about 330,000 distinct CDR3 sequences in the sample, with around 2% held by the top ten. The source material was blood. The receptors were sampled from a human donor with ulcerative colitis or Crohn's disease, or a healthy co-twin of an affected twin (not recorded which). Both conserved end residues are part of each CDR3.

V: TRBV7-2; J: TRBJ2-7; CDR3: CASSLGGIGTYEQYF
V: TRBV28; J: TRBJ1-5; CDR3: CASLNRDRKGQPQHF
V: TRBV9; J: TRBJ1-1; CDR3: CASSASGQGRTEAFF
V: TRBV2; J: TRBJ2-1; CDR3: CASRGTDLGEQFF
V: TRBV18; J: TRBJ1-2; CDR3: CASSPTSGVFNYGYTF
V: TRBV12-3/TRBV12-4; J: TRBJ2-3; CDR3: CASSAGTSFTDTQYF
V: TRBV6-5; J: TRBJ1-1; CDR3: CASSYPPRPGRMNTEAFF
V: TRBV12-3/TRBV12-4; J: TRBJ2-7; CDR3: CASSSTGSPLLRYEQYF
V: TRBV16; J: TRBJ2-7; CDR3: CASSQWDRVYEQYF
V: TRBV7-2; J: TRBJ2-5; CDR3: CASSNDRGHQETQYF
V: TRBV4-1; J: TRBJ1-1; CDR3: CASSPEAGDTEAFF
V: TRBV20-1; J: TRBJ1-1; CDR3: CSAKQRTALAEAFF
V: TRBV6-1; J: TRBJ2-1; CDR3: CASNMGQGNHEQFF
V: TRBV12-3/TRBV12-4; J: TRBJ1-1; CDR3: CASSSPRRGNTEAFF
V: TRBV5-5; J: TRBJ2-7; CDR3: CASSPDQGYYEQYF
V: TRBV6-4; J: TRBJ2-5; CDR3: CASSPGPLETQYF
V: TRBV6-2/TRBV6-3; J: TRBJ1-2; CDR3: CASSTRDRGSKTYGYTF